This T cell receptor (beta chain) was identified in a study of control samples from healthy donors and cancer patients. Germline values: CDR1 SGHNT, CDR2 YYREEE (reference sequence). V was clipped by 6 bases and J by 5 bases, with 9 bases between them. This CDR3 has 12 amino acids. The assay was immunoSEQ multiplex PCR, and TCRdb's table has in-frame clones only and misses some. The sample contains roughly 170,000 clones, 90% to 95% of which appear only once. The source of this sequence is a woman aged 60-75 years in good health. Sequencing was carried out using blood. The rearrangement joins TRBV5-4 to TRBJ2-1, with D unresolved. Written as DNA, the CDR3 is TGTGCCAGCACTCGGCGAGACAATGAGCAGTTCTTC. Protein sequence: CASTRRDNEQFF.